Each of the 19 T cell receptor beta chains below was sequenced from the same sample in a study of T cells in Graves' hyperthyroidism and ophthalmopathy. It was RNA transcripts that yielded the amplified TCR beta CDR3 regions. Researchers ran a first-round RT-PCR on the TCR CDR3 using the HTBI primer set. One entry per CDR3 protein results from TCRdb running MiXCR on the multiplex PCR reads. The sample yields around 300,000 distinct CDR3 sequences, around 15% seen once. Sequencing was carried out using blood. The source is a woman between 40 and 55 years old with Graves' ophthalmopathy.

The CDR3 loop reads CASSQIELASTDTQYF. The CDR3 DNA reads TGTGCCAGCAGCCAAATAGAACTAGCGAGCACAGATACGCAGTATTTT. J is TRBJ2-3 and V is TRBV7-9, with TRBD2 identical over 7 bases. This CDR3 is 16 amino acids long. Germline CDR1 and CDR2: SEHNR and FQNEAQ (reference sequence). With V trimmed by 5 bases and J by 0 bases, 8 bases remained unmatched.

This clonotype was found many times. This rearrangement joins TRBV7-2 to TRBJ2-1, with 8 bases matching TRBD2. Germline-derived CDR1 and CDR2 are SGHTA and FQGNSA. Trimming removed 5 bases from V and 7 bases from J; junction bases left unmatched: 13. This CDR3 is built from 16 residues. In nucleotides, the CDR3 is TGTGCCAGCAGCGCACAATCACTAGCGGTGGTGAATGAGCAGTTCTTC. It translates to CASSAQSLAVVNEQFF.

This clonotype was seen more than once but under ten times. The chain joins TRBV9 to TRBJ1-3; D unclear. Germline CDR1 reads SGDLS; CDR2 reads YYNGEE. The CDR3 contains 17 residues. V lost 3 bases and J lost 0, with 16 bases in between. The CDR3 nucleotides are TGTGCCAGCAGCGGTTACGGAGCATTCGGCTCTGGAAACACCATATATTTT. Amino acids: CASSGYGAFGSGNTIYF. Full variable domain (outside the CDR3, taken from reference TRBV9 and TRBJ1-3): DSGVTQTPKHLITATGQRVTLRCSPRSGDLSVYWYQQSLDQGLQFLIQYYNGEERAKGNILERFSAQQFPDLHSELNLSSLELGDSALYFCASSGYGAFGSGNTIYFGEGSWLTVV.

The chain recombines TRBV7-6 with TRBJ1-4; D possibly corresponds to TRBD1 (5 bases). The CDR3 is made up of 16 amino acids. V was trimmed by 2 bases and J by 5 bases, leaving 15 bases between them. Germline CDR1 and CDR2: SGHVS and FNYEAQ. CDR3 bases: TGTGCCAGCAGCTTATCCGTCGGGGCCCCAAATGAAAAACTGTTTTTT. Translating it yields CASSLSVGAPNEKLFF. The full variable domain, completed using reference TRBV7-6 and TRBJ1-4, is GAGVSQSPRYKVTKRGQDVALRCDPISGHVSLYWYRQALGQGPEFLTYFNYEAQQDKSGLPNDRFSAERPEGSISTLTIQRTEQRDSAMYRCASSLSVGAPNEKLFFGSGTQLSVL.

This clonotype showed up many times. The chain links TRBV11-3 to TRBJ1-1, with a weak D call TRBD1 (5 bases). V was clipped by 5 bases and J by 4 bases, with 11 bases between them. This CDR3 has 13 amino acids. Looked up from germline, CDR1 is SGHNT and CDR2 is YENEEA. Here the CDR3 reads CASSLGPSTEAFF. DNA of the CDR3: TGTGCCAGCAGCCTGGGGCCCTCCACTGAAGCTTTCTTT. The full variable domain, rest sourced from reference TRBV11-3 and TRBJ1-1, is EAGVVQSPRYKIIEKKQPVAFWCNPISGHNTLYWYLQNLGQGPELLIRYENEEAVDDSQLPKDRFSAERLKGVDSTLKIQPAELGDSAVYLCASSLGPSTEAFFGQGTRLTVV.

This clonotype was found once. The chain joins TRBV20-1 to TRBJ2-3; 9 bases agree with TRBD2. This CDR3 spans 16 amino acids. V lost 6 bases to trimming and J lost 2 bases; unmatched junction nucleotides: 12. Germline assignment: CDR1 DFQATT and CDR2 SNEGSKA (reference sequence). The CDR3 bases are TGCAGTGCGAGGGGGAGGCGGGGGGGCCCCACAGATACGCAGTATTTT. As protein: CSARGRRGGPTDTQYF.

This chain connects TRBV6-1 to TRBJ1-2, with 9 bases that match TRBD1. CDR1 MNHNS and CDR2 SASEGT come from the germline V gene. This CDR3 contains 14 residues. The J segment lost 7 bases and the V segment lost 2 bases, leaving 5 bases of the junction unmatched. The CDR3 region is CASSETGGSFGYTF. The CDR3 DNA follows: TGTGCCAGCAGTGAAACAGGGGGCAGCTTTGGCTACACCTTC.

The table lists this clonotype with a few counts. The gene calls are TRBV14 and TRBJ2-1; TRBD2 agrees at 13 bases. J gave up 9 bases and V 2 bases, and 16 bases lay outside the gene matches. CDR1 and CDR2 from the germline V gene are SGHDN and FVKESK. The CDR3 has 19 amino acids. The chain's CDR3 is CASSQFLLAGGRRSVEQFF. The CDR3 DNA follows: TGTGCCAGCAGCCAATTTTTACTAGCGGGAGGGCGACGATCTGTTGAGCAGTTCTTC.

This clonotype was seen repeatedly, ten times or more. The rearrangement uses TRBV20-1 and TRBJ1-1, with a tentative D call TRBD1 (5 bases). Germline CDR1 and CDR2: DFQATT and SNEGSKA (reference sequence). The V gene lost 0 bases and the J gene lost 6 bases, with 8 bases spanning the gap. The CDR3 contains 12 residues. The CDR3 bases are TGCAGTGCTAGAGAAGGGGCTGCTGAAGCTTTCTTT. Translating it yields CSAREGAAEAFF.

In its sample, this clonotype was seen a few times. This sequence joins TRBV7-8 and TRBJ2-1; possible D gene TRBD1, 5 bases. Trimming cost V 2 bases and J 7 bases, with 15 bases left between them. The CDR3 is made up of 15 amino acids. The germline V gene has CDR1 SGHVS and CDR2 FQNEAQ. CDR3 nucleotide sequence: TGTGCCAGCAGCTTATTAGGTGGTGGGGCTAATGAGCAGTTCTTC. It codes for CASSLLGGGANEQFF.

This clonotype appeared many times. J is TRBJ2-7 and V is TRBV20-1, with D tentatively TRBD2 (5 bases). Trimming took off 7 bases at V and 6 bases at J, with 13 bases between the two ends. Germline CDR1 and CDR2: DFQATT and SNEGSKA (reference sequence). The CDR3 extends over 11 amino acids. CDR3 region: CSVGVRGEQYF. Written as DNA, the CDR3 is TGCAGTGTTGGGGTCCGGGGCGAGCAGTACTTC.

This clonotype was seen at least ten times. The V and J genes are TRBV28 and TRBJ1-2; TRBD1 is a possible D gene (5 bases). Per germline, CDR1 MDHEN and CDR2 SYDVKM. V lost 5 bases, J lost 0 bases, and 10 bases lay in between. This CDR3 spans 14 amino acids. CDR3 sequence reads: CASSIGTANYGYTF. CDR3 sequence (DNA): TGTGCCAGCAGTATAGGGACGGCTAACTATGGCTACACCTTC.

Many counts were recorded for this clonotype. The V call is TRBV28, the J call TRBJ2-3; D is uncertain. CDR3 length: 14 residues. Trimming cost V 3 bases and J 2 bases, with 9 bases left between them. Looked up from germline, CDR1 is MDHEN and CDR2 is SYDVKM. CDR3 residues: CASSFLGNTDTQYF. In DNA, the CDR3 is TGTGCCAGCAGTTTTTTGGGGAACACAGATACGCAGTATTTT.

The J gene is TRBJ1-1, the V gene TRBV4-2; no firm D call. Germline CDR1 reads LGHNA; CDR2 reads YNFKEQ. The CDR3 covers 12 residues. The germline V and J ends were trimmed by 4 bases and 7 bases, with 10 bases remaining between them. This chain's CDR3 is CASSLNRNEAFF. In DNA form, the CDR3 reads TGTGCCAGCAGCCTGAACCGCAATGAAGCTTTCTTT.

Worth noting for this clonotype: A much larger clone lies one base from this, so it may be a read error. The chain combines TRBV7-2 with TRBJ2-1; D is undetermined. CDR1 is SGHTA and CDR2 is FQGNSA in the germline V gene. CDR3 length: 13 amino acids. V was shortened by 3 bases and J by 6 bases, with 9 bases between the two germline ends. The CDR3 sequence is CASSLYRVNEQFF. CDR3 coding DNA: TGTGCCAGCAGCTTGTACCGAGTCAATGAGCAGTTCTTC.

This clonotype was found many times. This chain uses TRBV12-3 or TRBV12-4 with TRBJ1-2; no clear D. The CDR3 is 15 amino acids. V dropped 1 base and J dropped 1 base, with 10 bases sitting between them. The CDR3 loop is CASSLGRGFNYGYTF. The CDR3 DNA reads as TGTGCCAGCAGTTTAGGTCGGGGTTTTAACTATGGCTACACCTTC.

This clonotype appeared a few times. The CDR3 sequence: CAWAEGFETQYF. The CDR3 nucleotides are TGTGCCTGGGCAGAGGGGTTTGAGACCCAGTACTTC. The V gene is TRBV30, the J gene TRBJ2-5, with D perhaps being TRBD1 or TRBD2 (5 bases each). Germline lookup yields CDR1 GTSNPN and CDR2 SVGIG (reference sequence). V lost 5 bases and J 5 bases, leaving 12 bases between the germline ends. The CDR3 totals 12 residues.

This clonotype was observed a few times. The chain has TRBV19 and TRBJ1-1; 9 nucleotides line up with TRBD1. Germline V lookup: CDR1 LNHDA, CDR2 SQIVND (reference sequence). This CDR3 spans 15 amino acids. Trimming cost V 8 bases and J 0 bases; bases outside gene matches: 7. CDR3 bases: TGTGCCAGTGGCTACAGGGGGCAGGTGAACACTGAAGCTTTCTTT. Translation: CASGYRGQVNTEAFF.

This clonotype came up many times. The genes are TRBV12-3 or TRBV12-4 and TRBJ1-4, with D uncertain. This CDR3 contains 17 residues. V was shortened by 5 bases and J by 4 bases, with 20 bases between the two germline ends. The CDR3: CASSLVVSSRGNEKLFF. The CDR3 DNA reads as TGTGCCAGCAGTCTAGTAGTCTCTTCGCGGGGTAATGAAAAACTGTTTTTT.